The 15 T cell receptor beta chains in this list originate from one sample, sequenced in a study of T cells in Graves' hyperthyroidism and ophthalmopathy. TCR beta CDR3 regions were amplified from RNA. Researchers ran a first-round RT-PCR on the TCR CDR3 using the HTBI primer set. TCRdb used MiXCR to reprocess the multiplex PCR reads, holding one entry per CDR3 protein. Of under 800,000 distinct CDR3 sequences in the sample, approximately 14% were seen once. Input material: blood. The receptors come from a woman aged 18-30 years with Graves' hyperthyroidism.

This clonotype was counted many times. The chain joins TRBV20-1 to TRBJ2-2, with a tentative D call TRBD1 (5 bases). The CDR3 extends over 16 amino acids. The V end lost 1 base, the J end lost 2 bases, and 14 bases lay between the germline ends. CDR1 DFQATT and CDR2 SNEGSKA come from the germline V gene (reference sequence). CDR3 DNA: TGCAGTGCTAGAGTGGGGCGCGGCTCCAACACCGGGGAGCTGTTTTTT. Encoded protein: CSARVGRGSNTGELFF.

The chain employs TRBV4-3 and TRBJ2-2, with D perhaps assigned TRBD1 or TRBD2 (5 bases each). From germline, CDR1 is LGHNA and CDR2 YSLEER. The CDR3 consists of 16 residues. V lost 4 bases to trimming and J lost 5 bases, with 17 bases between them. The CDR3 DNA reads as TGCGCCAGCAGCCCGTCAGGGAAAGGCGGGACCGGGGAGCTGTTTTTT. It specifies CASSPSGKGGTGELFF.

This clonotype was observed many times. The V and J genes are TRBV28 and TRBJ2-7, with D unresolved. The V end lost 5 bases, the J end lost 3 bases, and 11 bases lay between the germline ends. The CDR3 runs 13 residues. Germline values: CDR1 MDHEN, CDR2 SYDVKM. The CDR3 reads CASSPQGYYEQYF. In nucleotides, the CDR3 is TGTGCCAGCAGTCCCCAAGGGTACTACGAGCAGTACTTC.

This clonotype was detected many times. The rearrangement joins TRBV18 to TRBJ1-3, with D hard to call. The CDR3 covers 15 residues. With 6 bases removed from V and 0 bases from J, the gap between germline ends came to 12 bases. Germline V gene lookup returns CDR1 KGHSH and CDR2 LQKENI. The CDR3, as DNA: TGTGCCAGCTCCCCCGGACCTGGCTCTGGAAACACCATATATTTT. It yields the protein CASSPGPGSGNTIYF.

The gene calls are TRBV4-1 and TRBJ2-7; tentative D call: TRBD1 (6 bases). CDR1 and CDR2 from the germline V gene are MGHRA and YSYEKL. This CDR3 spans 16 amino acids. V lost 1 base and J lost 3, with 16 bases in between. The CDR3 sequence is CASSQVVDPGHYEQYF. In DNA form, the CDR3 reads TGCGCCAGCAGCCAAGTTGTAGACCCGGGACACTACGAGCAGTACTTC.

Ten or more counts support this clonotype. The chain links TRBV7-2 to TRBJ2-5, with 11 nucleotides matching TRBD2. Trimming at V came to 0 bases and at J to 14 bases, leaving 11 bases not matched to a gene. Per the germline V gene, CDR1 is SGHTA and CDR2 is FQGNSA. This CDR3 spans 15 amino acids. For the CDR3, the DNA is TGTGCCAGCAGCTTAGCCCTAGCGGGAGGCGAGGAGGGTTACTTC. This sequence encodes CASSLALAGGEEGYF. The full variable domain, its missing parts supplied by reference TRBV7-2 and TRBJ2-5, is GAGVSQSPSNKVTEKGKDVELRCDPISGHTALYWYRQSLGQGLEFLIYFQGNSAPDKSGLPSDRFSAERTGGSVSTLTIQRTQQEDSAVYLCASSLALAGGEEGYFGPGTRLLVL.

At least ten counts were recorded for this clonotype. V gene TRBV5-6 combines with J gene TRBJ2-1; D uncertain. The CDR3 covers 16 residues. The germline gives CDR1 SGHDT, CDR2 YYEEEE. V was clipped by 0 bases and J by 4 bases, with 14 bases between them. The CDR3 here is CASSLGLTPGYNEQFF. In DNA form, the CDR3 reads TGTGCCAGCAGCTTGGGTCTAACCCCCGGGTACAATGAGCAGTTCTTC.

The rearrangement joins TRBV30 to TRBJ2-1; TRBD2 is a possible D gene (5 bases). The germline gives CDR1 GTSNPN, CDR2 SVGIG (reference sequence). V was cut by 2 bases and J by 1 base, with 6 bases left in between. The CDR3 contains 13 residues. CDR3: CAWSWTSYNEQFF. The DNA for the CDR3 is TGTGCCTGGAGTTGGACTTCCTACAATGAGCAGTTCTTC.

The chain joins TRBV16 to TRBJ2-7; 7 bases fit TRBD2. The CDR3 loop spans 16 amino acids. CDR1 and CDR2 (germline): KGHSY, FQNENV. V shed 0 bases and J 3 bases; nucleotides not matched to a gene: 8. The CDR3 loop is CASSQSGGGPNYEQYF. Here the CDR3 DNA reads TGTGCCAGCAGCCAATCTGGGGGAGGGCCGAACTACGAGCAGTACTTC.

This clonotype was seen at least ten times. The V call is TRBV18, the J call TRBJ2-1, with TRBD2 matching over 9 bases. V gave up 5 bases and J gave up 4 bases; unmatched junction bases: 6. Germline CDR1 and CDR2: KGHSH and LQKENI. The CDR3 totals 15 residues. The CDR3 nucleotides are TGTGCCAGCTCAGCCCTAGCGGGACCATACAATGAGCAGTTCTTC. It specifies CASSALAGPYNEQFF.

This clonotype was counted at least ten times. The chain couples TRBV2 to TRBJ2-5; D is uncertain. V was shortened by 2 bases and J by 1 base, with 8 bases between the two germline ends. CDR1 and CDR2 from the germline V gene are SNHLY and FYNNEI. The CDR3 length is 14 residues. CDR3 residues: CASSEYRSQETQYF. The CDR3 DNA reads as TGTGCCAGCAGTGAATACAGATCCCAAGAGACCCAGTACTTC.

This clonotype was observed many times. The gene calls are TRBV27 and TRBJ1-1, with 7 bases matching TRBD1. After removal of 4 bases from V and 7 bases from J, the junction contained 6 bases not matched to a gene. This CDR3 comprises 13 residues. Germline CDR1 MNHEY, CDR2 SMNVEV (reference sequence). The DNA for the CDR3 is TGTGCCAGCAGTTCCCCCCGACAGGGTGAAGCTTTCTTT. Its protein product is CASSSPRQGEAFF.

The table lists this clonotype with many counts. The CDR3 region is CASSVWGQGYNEQFF. The CDR3 coding sequence is TGTGCCAGCAGCGTATGGGGACAGGGGTACAATGAGCAGTTCTTC. This sequence joins TRBV9 and TRBJ2-1; TRBD1 agrees at 10 bases. This CDR3 spans 15 amino acids. Germline loops: CDR1 SGDLS, CDR2 YYNGEE. Trimming cost V 1 base and J 4 bases; bases outside gene matches: 2.

In its sample, this clonotype was seen many times. This chain uses TRBV7-6 with TRBJ2-3, with D unresolved. V shed 4 bases and J shed 6 bases, with 14 bases lying between them. Germline V gene data show CDR1 as SGHVS and CDR2 as FNYEAQ. This CDR3 spans 14 amino acids. In DNA, the CDR3 is TGTGCCAGCAGCTCGGCACGAAGCAGGGATACGCAGTATTTT. Protein sequence: CASSSARSRDTQYF.

This clonotype was observed a handful of times. The genes are TRBV28 and TRBJ2-6, with D possibly TRBD1 on 6 matching bases. The CDR3 spans 16 residues. CDR1 is MDHEN and CDR2 is SYDVKM in the germline V gene. Trimming took 8 bases from V and 0 from J, leaving 14 bases between them. The CDR3 bases are TGTGCCAGCGGGGACATTGGTCGCTCTGGGGCCAACGTCCTGACTTTC. Translated, it gives CASGDIGRSGANVLTF.